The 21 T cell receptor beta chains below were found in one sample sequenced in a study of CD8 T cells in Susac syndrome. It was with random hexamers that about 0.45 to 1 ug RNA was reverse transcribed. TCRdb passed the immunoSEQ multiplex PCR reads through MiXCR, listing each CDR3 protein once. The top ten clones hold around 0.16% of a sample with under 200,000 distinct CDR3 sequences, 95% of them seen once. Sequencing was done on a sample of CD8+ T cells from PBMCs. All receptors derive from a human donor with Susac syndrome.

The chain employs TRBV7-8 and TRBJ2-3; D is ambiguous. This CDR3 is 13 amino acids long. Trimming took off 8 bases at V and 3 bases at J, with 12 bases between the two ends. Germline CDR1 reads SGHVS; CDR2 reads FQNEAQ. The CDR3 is CASRRTGTDTQYF. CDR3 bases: TGTGCCAGCCGACGGACGGGTACAGATACGCAGTATTTT.

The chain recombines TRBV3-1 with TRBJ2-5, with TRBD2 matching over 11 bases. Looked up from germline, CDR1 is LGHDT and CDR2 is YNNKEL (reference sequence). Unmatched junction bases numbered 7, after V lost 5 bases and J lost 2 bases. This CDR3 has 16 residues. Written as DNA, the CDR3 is TGTGCCAGCAGCAAGACTAGCGGGAACGCACAAGAGACCCAGTACTTC. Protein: CASSKTSGNAQETQYF.

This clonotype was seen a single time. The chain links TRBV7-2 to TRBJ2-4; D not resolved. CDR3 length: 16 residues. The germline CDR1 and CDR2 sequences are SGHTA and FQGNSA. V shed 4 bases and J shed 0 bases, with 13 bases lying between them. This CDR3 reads CASSSRAGKAKNIQYF. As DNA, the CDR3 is TGTGCCAGCAGCTCACGGGCCGGAAAAGCCAAAAACATTCAGTACTTC. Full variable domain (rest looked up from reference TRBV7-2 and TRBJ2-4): GAGVSQSPSNKVTEKGKDVELRCDPISGHTALYWYRQSLGQGLEFLIYFQGNSAPDKSGLPSDRFSAERTGGSVSTLTIQRTQQEDSAVYLCASSSRAGKAKNIQYFGAGTRLSVL.

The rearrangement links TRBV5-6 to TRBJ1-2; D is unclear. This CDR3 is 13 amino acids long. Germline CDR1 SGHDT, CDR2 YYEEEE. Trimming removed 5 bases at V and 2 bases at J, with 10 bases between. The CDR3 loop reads CASRSGINYGYTF. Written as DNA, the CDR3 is TGTGCCAGCAGGTCCGGGATAAACTATGGCTACACCTTC.

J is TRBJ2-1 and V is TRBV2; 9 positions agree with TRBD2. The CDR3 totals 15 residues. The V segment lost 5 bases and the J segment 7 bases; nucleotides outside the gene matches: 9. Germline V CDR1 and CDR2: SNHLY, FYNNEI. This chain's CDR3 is CASSSIAGAGNEQFF. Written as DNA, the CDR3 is TGTGCCAGCAGTTCTATAGCGGGAGCGGGAAATGAGCAGTTCTTC.

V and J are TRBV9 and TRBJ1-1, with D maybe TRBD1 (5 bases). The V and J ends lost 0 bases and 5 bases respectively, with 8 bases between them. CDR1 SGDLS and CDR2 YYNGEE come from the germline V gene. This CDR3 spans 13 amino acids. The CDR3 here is CASSVVAGTEAFF. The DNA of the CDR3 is TGTGCCAGCAGCGTAGTTGCAGGGACTGAAGCTTTCTTT.

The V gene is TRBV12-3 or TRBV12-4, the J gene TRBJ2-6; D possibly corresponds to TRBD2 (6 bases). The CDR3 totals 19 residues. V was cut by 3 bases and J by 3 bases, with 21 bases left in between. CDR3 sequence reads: CASSFKGRGLTHGANVLTF. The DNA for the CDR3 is TGTGCCAGCAGTTTCAAAGGTCGGGGGTTAACCCATGGGGCCAACGTCCTGACTTTC.

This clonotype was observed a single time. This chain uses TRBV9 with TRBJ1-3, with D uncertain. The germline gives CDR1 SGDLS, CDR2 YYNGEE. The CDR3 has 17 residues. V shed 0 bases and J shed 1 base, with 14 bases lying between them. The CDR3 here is CASSVDGRRSSGNTIYF. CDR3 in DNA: TGTGCCAGCAGCGTAGACGGGCGGCGTTCTTCTGGAAACACCATATATTTT.

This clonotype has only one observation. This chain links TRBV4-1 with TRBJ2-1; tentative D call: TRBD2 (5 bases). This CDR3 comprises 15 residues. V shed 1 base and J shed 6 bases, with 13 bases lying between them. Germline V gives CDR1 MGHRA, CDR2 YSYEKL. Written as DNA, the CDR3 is TGCGCCAGCAGCCAAGTTTGGCGGGCGGCCAATGAGCAGTTCTTC. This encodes CASSQVWRAANEQFF.

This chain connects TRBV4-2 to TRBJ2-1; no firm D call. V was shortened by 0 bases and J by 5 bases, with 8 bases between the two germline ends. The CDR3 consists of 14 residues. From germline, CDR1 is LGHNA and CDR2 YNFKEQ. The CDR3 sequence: CASSQDLGDNEQFF. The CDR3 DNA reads TGTGCCAGCAGCCAAGATCTTGGGGACAATGAGCAGTTCTTC.

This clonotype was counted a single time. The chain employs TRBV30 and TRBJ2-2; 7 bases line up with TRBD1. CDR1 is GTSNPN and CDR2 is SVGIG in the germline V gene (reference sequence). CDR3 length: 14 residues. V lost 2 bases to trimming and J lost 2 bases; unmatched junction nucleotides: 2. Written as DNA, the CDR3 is TGTGCCTGGAGTTTAGGGGGCAACACCGGGGAGCTGTTTTTT. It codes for CAWSLGGNTGELFF.

The CDR3 sequence is CASSLTRASGINEQFF. The CDR3 nucleotides read TGTGCCAGCAGCTTAACGCGAGCTAGCGGGATCAATGAGCAGTTCTTC. This chain uses TRBV7-3 with TRBJ2-1; TRBD2 agrees at 9 bases. The V segment lost 0 bases and the J segment 6 bases; nucleotides outside the gene matches: 6. Germline CDR1 reads SGHTA; CDR2 reads FQGTGA. This CDR3 comprises 16 residues. Looking up the rest from reference TRBV7-3 and TRBJ2-1 gives the full variable domain: GAGVSQTPSNKVTEKGKYVELRCDPISGHTALYWYRQSLGQGPEFLIYFQGTGAADDSGLPNDRFFAVRPEGSVSTLKIQRTERGDSAVYLCASSLTRASGINEQFFGPGTRLTVL.

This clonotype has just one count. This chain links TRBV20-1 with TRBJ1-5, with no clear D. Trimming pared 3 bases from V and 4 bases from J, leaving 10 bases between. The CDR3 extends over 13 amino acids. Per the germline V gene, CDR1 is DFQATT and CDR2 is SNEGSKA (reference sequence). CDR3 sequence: CSASPRLNQPQHF. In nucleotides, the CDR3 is TGCAGTGCTAGTCCACGGCTGAATCAGCCCCAGCATTTT.

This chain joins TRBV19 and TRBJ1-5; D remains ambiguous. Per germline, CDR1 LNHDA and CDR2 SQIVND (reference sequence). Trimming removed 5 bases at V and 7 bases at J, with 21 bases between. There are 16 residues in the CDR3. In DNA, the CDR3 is TGTGCCAGTAGTCCCTCGGGCTTCCCCGAAGGCCAGCCCCAGCATTTT. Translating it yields CASSPSGFPEGQPQHF.

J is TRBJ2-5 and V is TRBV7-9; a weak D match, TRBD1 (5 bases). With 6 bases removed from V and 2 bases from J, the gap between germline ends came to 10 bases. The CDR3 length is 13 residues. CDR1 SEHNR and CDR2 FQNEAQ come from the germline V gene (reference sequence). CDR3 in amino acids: CASSRQMQETQYF. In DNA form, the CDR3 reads TGTGCCAGCAGTCGACAGATGCAAGAGACCCAGTACTTC.

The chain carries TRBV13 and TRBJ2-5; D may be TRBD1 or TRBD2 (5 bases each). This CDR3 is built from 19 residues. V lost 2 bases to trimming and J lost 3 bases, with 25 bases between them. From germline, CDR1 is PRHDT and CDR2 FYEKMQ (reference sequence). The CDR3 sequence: CASSLSPPPAGWTEETQYF. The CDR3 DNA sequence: TGTGCCAGCAGCTTAAGCCCACCTCCGGCAGGGTGGACTGAAGAGACCCAGTACTTC.

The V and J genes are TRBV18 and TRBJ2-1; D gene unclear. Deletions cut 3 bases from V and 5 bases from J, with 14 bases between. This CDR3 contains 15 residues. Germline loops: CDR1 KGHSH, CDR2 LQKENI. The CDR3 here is CASSPGNGLDNEQFF. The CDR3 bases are TGTGCCAGCTCACCGGGCAACGGGTTAGACAATGAGCAGTTCTTC.

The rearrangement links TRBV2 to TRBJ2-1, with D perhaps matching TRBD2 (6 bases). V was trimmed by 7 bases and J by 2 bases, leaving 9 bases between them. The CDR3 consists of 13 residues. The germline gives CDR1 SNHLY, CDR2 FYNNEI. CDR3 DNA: TGTGCCAGCAACCAGCGGGCCTACAATGAGCAGTTCTTC. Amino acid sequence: CASNQRAYNEQFF.

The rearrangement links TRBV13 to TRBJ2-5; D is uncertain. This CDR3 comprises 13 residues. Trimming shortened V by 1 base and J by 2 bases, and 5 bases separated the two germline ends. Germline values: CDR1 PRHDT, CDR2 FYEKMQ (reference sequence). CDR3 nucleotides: TGTGCCAGCAGCTTAGAGAAGCAAGAGACCCAGTACTTC. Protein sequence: CASSLEKQETQYF.

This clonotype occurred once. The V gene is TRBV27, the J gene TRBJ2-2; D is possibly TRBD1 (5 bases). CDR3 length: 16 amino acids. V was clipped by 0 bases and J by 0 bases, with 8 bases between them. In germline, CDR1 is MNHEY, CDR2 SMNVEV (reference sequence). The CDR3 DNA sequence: TGTGCCAGCAGTTTATCGGTAGGGGCGAACACCGGGGAGCTGTTTTTT. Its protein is CASSLSVGANTGELFF.

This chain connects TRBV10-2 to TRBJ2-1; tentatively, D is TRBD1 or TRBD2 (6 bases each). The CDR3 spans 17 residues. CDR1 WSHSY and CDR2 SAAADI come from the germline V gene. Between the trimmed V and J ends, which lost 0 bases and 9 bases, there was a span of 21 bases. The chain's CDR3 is CASSESLALAGGGEQFF. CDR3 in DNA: TGCGCCAGCAGTGAGTCTCTCGCCCTCGCCGGGGGCGGTGAGCAGTTCTTC.